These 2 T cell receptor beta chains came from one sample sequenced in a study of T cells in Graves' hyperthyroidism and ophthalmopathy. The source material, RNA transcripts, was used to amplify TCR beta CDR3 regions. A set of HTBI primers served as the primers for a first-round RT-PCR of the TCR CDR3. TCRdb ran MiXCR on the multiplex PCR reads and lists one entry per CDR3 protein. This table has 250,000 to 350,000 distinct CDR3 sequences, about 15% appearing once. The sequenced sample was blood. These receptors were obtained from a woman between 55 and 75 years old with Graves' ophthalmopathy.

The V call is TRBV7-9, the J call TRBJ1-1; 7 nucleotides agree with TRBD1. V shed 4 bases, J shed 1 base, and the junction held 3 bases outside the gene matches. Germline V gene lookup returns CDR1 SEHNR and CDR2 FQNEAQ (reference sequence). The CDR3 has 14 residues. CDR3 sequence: CASSSGGPNTEAFF. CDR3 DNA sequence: TGTGCCAGCAGCTCAGGGGGACCGAACACTGAAGCTTTCTTT.

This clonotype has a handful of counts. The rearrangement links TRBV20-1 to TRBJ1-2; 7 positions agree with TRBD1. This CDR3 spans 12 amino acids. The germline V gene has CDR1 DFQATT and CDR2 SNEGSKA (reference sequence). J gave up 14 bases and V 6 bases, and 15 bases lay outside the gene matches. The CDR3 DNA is TGCAGTGCCTCCCGGACAGGCGATCTTATAACCTTC. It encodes CSASRTGDLITF.